Listed below are T cell receptor beta chains from one sample, sequenced in a study of shared T cell receptors in the human thymus. TCRdb's copy holds only in-frame clones and misses some; the assay was immunoSEQ multiplex PCR. Among about 660,000 clones listed, roughly 90% were seen once. These data were also reused for a study on human thymus T cells.

Sequencing was done on a sample of thymocytes. These TCRs come from a boy under three years old with a congenital heart defect. Each CDR3 is given with its conserved first and last residue. The D gene is left open where the match is weak.

>.|TRBV27|TRBJ1-5
CASSSHLRGRGYQPQHF
TGTGCCAGCAGTTCCCATTTACGAGGCAGGGGTTATCAGCCCCAGCATTTT
>TRBD1|TRBV19|TRBJ1-5
CASRQQGAGQPQHF
TGTGCCAGTAGGCAACAGGGGGCAGGGCAGCCCCAGCATTTT
>.|TRBV12-5|TRBJ2-1
CASGHRDLRNEQFF
TGTGCTAGTGGCCACCGGGACTTACGAAATGAGCAGTTCTTC
>.|TRBV27|TRBJ2-2
CASSNRRYTGELFF
TGTGCCAGCAGTAACAGGCGTTACACCGGGGAGCTGTTTTTT
>TRBD2|TRBV2|TRBJ2-1
CASSDATSGRRSYNEQFF
TGTGCCAGCAGTGATGCGACTAGCGGGAGACGCTCCTACAATGAGCAGTTCTTC
>TRBD2|TRBV4-1|TRBJ2-1
CASRPTSGSYNEQFF
TGCGCCAGCAGACCCACTAGCGGCTCCTACAATGAGCAGTTCTTC
>TRBD1|TRBV30|TRBJ1-3
CAWSQGTGTGESVGNTIYF
TGTGCCTGGAGCCAAGGGACTGGGACAGGGGAATCGGTTGGAAACACCATATATTTT
>TRBD2|TRBV15|TRBJ2-3
CATSRAPTPRGLAGGRDTQYF
TGTGCCACCAGCAGAGCCCCTACGCCTCGCGGACTAGCGGGGGGAAGGGATACGCAGTATTTT
>TRBD1|TRBV7-9|TRBJ2-2
CANEGQGSGELFF
TGTGCCAACGAAGGACAGGGGTCCGGGGAGCTGTTTTTT
>TRBD1|TRBV9|TRBJ2-7
CASSTRQGIHVNEQYF
TGTGCCAGCAGCACCAGACAGGGCATTCATGTGAACGAGCAGTACTTC
>TRBD1|TRBV18|TRBJ1-2
CASSPNRGAPYGYTF
TGTGCCAGCTCACCTAACAGGGGGGCGCCCTATGGCTACACCTTC
>.|TRBV4-3|TRBJ2-1
CASSQDRVASNEQFF
TGCGCCAGCAGCCAAGATCGGGTTGCGAGCAATGAGCAGTTCTTC
>.|TRBV4-2|TRBJ2-5
CASSQGGGLSRWETQYF
TGTGCCAGCAGCCAAGGAGGCGGACTTTCGCGCTGGGAGACCCAGTACTTC
>TRBD1|TRBV6-4|TRBJ2-7
CASRTGTSYEQYF
TGTGCCAGCAGGACAGGGACATCCTACGAGCAGTACTTC
>TRBD1|TRBV5-4|TRBJ2-1
CASSPDRGRDYNEQFF
TGTGCCAGCAGCCCTGACAGGGGACGAGACTACAATGAGCAGTTCTTC
>TRBD1|TRBV30|TRBJ2-5
CAWRLGQAKETQYF
TGTGCCTGGCGCTTGGGACAGGCAAAAGAGACCCAGTACTTC
>.|TRBV30|TRBJ2-7
CAWSKEPHYEQYF
TGTGCCTGGAGTAAGGAGCCCCACTACGAGCAGTACTTC
>TRBD2|TRBV27|TRBJ2-1
CASSLLGLAGRSSYNEQFF
TGTGCCAGCAGTTTATTGGGACTAGCGGGACGGAGCTCCTACAATGAGCAGTTCTTC
>.|TRBV10-3|TRBJ1-3
CAITGGPGNTIYF
TGTGCCATCACCGGCGGCCCTGGAAACACCATATATTTT
>TRBD2|TRBV2|TRBJ2-7
CASGAPGGLERLEQYF
TGTGCCAGCGGTGCGCCGGGGGGACTAGAGCGTCTTGAGCAGTACTTC
>.|TRBV5-6|TRBJ2-1
CASSFQRVLNEQFF
TGTGCCAGCAGCTTCCAGCGGGTCCTCAATGAGCAGTTCTTC
>TRBD1|TRBV11-2|TRBJ1-1
CASSSRGSTEAFF
TGTGCCAGCAGCTCCAGGGGGAGCACTGAAGCTTTCTTT
>TRBD2|TRBV4-3|TRBJ2-2
CASSQSREAGGLNTGELFF
TGCGCCAGCAGCCAATCTCGTGAGGCGGGAGGCCTGAACACCGGGGAGCTGTTTTTT
>TRBD2|TRBV7-2|TRBJ2-4
CASSASGGRDIQYF
TGTGCCAGCAGCGCGAGCGGGGGACGAGACATTCAGTACTTC
>TRBD2|TRBV9|TRBJ2-1
CASSVSTSGRRNEQFF
TGTGCCAGCAGCGTATCAACTAGCGGGAGGAGGAATGAGCAGTTCTTC
>.|TRBV7-2|TRBJ2-7
CASSLWGGPTYEQYF
TGTGCCAGCAGCTTATGGGGGGGGCCTACCTACGAGCAGTACTTC
>TRBD2|TRBV7-2|TRBJ2-1
CASSLSQRTSGFNEQFF
TGTGCCAGCAGCTTATCCCAGCGGACTAGCGGGTTCAATGAGCAGTTCTTC
>TRBD2|TRBV29-1|TRBJ2-7
CSVRSGRISYEQYF
TGCAGCGTCCGTAGCGGGAGGATCTCCTACGAGCAGTACTTC
>.|TRBV30|TRBJ1-1
CAWSYYRVKDTEAFF
TGTGCCTGGAGTTACTACAGGGTCAAGGACACTGAAGCTTTCTTT
>.|TRBV4-2|TRBJ2-7
CASSQGRVGYEQYF
TGTGCCAGCAGCCAAGGACGGGTTGGCTACGAGCAGTACTTC